This T cell receptor beta chain was captured by sequencing in a study of blood T cells in healthy people across ages. The CDR3 spans 16 residues. The V gene's germline CDR1 is SGHTA and CDR2 FQGNSA. Between the trimmed V and J ends, which lost 2 bases and 4 bases, there was a span of 16 bases. PCR was performed a second time for about 7 to 12 cycles using a sample-barcoded 5' primer and a J-beta primer mix. TCRdb fed the 5' RACE reads into MiXCR, producing one record per CDR3 protein. The sample shows around 710,000 distinct CDR3 sequences, around 46% of them seen only once. This rearrangement joins TRBV7-2 to TRBJ2-3, with a weak D call TRBD2 (6 bases). The clonotype comes from a woman in her sixties or seventies in good health. Sequencing used blood. The CDR3 sequence is CASSLFGGTSPDTQYF. The CDR3 DNA is TGTGCCAGCAGCTTATTTGGCGGAACTAGCCCAGATACGCAGTATTTT. The entire variable domain, with the rest obtained from reference TRBV7-2 and TRBJ2-3, is as follows: GAGVSQSPSNKVTEKGKDVELRCDPISGHTALYWYRQSLGQGLEFLIYFQGNSAPDKSGLPSDRFSAERTGGSVSTLTIQRTQQEDSAVYLCASSLFGGTSPDTQYFGPGTRLTVL.